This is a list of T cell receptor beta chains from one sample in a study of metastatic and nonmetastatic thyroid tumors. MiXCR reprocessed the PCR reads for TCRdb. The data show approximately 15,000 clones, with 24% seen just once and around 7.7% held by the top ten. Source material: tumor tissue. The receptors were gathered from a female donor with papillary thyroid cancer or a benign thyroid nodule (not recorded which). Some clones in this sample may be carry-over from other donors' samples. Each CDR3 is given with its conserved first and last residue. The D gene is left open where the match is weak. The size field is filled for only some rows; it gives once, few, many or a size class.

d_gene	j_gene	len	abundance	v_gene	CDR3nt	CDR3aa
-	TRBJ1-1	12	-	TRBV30	TGTGCCTGGAGTTGGGGAAACACTGAAGCTTTCTTT	CAWSWGNTEAFF
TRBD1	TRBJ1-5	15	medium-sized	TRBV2	TGTGCCAGCAGTACACGGACAGGGGGGGGTCAGCCCCAGCATTTT	CASSTRTGGGQPQHF
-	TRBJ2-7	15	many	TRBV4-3	TGCGCCAGCAGCCAAGATAAGGTAGGGATCGGCGAGCAGTACTTC	CASSQDKVGIGEQYF
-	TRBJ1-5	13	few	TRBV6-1	TGTGCCAGCAGCACAGGGTTGAATCAGCCCCAGCATTTT	CASSTGLNQPQHF
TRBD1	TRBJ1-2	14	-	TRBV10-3	TGTGCCATCAGCTTGACAGGGGGGGCCTATGGCTACACCTTC	CAISLTGGAYGYTF
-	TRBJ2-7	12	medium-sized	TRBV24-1	TGTGCCACCAGTGATTTGGGGTACGAGCAGTACTTC	CATSDLGYEQYF
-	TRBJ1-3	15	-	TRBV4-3	TGCGCCAGCAGCCAAGACGGGGTAGCTGGAAACACCATATATTTT	CASSQDGVAGNTIYF
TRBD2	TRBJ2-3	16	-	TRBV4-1	TGCGCCAGCAGCCAGGGCGGGACTAGCGATTTTTATACGCAGTATTTT	CASSQGGTSDFYTQYF
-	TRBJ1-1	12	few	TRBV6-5	TGTGCCAGCAGTTACGAGCCACCTGAAGCTTTCTTT	CASSYEPPEAFF
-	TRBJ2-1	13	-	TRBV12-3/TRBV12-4	TGTGCCAGCAGTCCAAGACAGTACAATGAGCAGTTCTTC	CASSPRQYNEQFF
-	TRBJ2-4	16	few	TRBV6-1	TGTGCCAGCAGTCAGGGACTGACGTTGACCAAAAACATTCAGTGCTTC	CASSQGLTLTKNIQCF
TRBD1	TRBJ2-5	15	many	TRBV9	TGTGCCAGCAGCGTAGAGGGGACAGGCAAAGAGACCCAGTACTTC	CASSVEGTGKETQYF
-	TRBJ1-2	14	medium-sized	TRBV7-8	TGTGCCAGCAGCTTAGAGGCAGGGGTCTATGGCTACACCTTC	CASSLEAGVYGYTF
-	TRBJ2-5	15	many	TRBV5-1	TGCGCCAGCAGCCCTATTTCAGGATATCAAGAGACCCAGTACTTC	CASSPISGYQETQYF
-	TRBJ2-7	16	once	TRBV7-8	TGTGCCAGCAGCTTAGCGCCACTCTCACAGGCCTACGAGCAGTACTTC	CASSLAPLSQAYEQYF
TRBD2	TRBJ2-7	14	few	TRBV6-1	TGTGCTAGCAGTGAAGGCGGGAGTTTGTACGAGCAGTACTTC	CASSEGGSLYEQYF
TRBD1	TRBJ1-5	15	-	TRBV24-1	TGTGCCACCAGTGATTTGGACAGGGGCAATCAGCCCCAGCATTTT	CATSDLDRGNQPQHF
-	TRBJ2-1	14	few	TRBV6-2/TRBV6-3	TGTGCCAGCACCGCTCCGGGACCATGGGGTGAGCAGTTCTTC	CASTAPGPWGEQFF
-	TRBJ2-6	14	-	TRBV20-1	TGCAGTGCTAGAGATGGCTCTGGGGCCAACGTCCTGACTTTC	CSARDGSGANVLTF
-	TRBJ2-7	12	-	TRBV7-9	TGTGCCAGCAGCTTCAGGGGCGGCGAGCAGTACTTC	CASSFRGGEQYF
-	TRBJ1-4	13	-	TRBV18	TGTGCCAGCTCGAGAAATCCCAATGAAAAACTGTTTTTT	CASSRNPNEKLFF
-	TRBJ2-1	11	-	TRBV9	TGTGCCAGCAGCGCCACTAGCTATCAGCTCTTC	CASSATSYQLF
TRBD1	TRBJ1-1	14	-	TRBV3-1	TGTGCCAGCAGCAGAGGACAGGGGAACACTGAAGCTTTCTTT	CASSRGQGNTEAFF
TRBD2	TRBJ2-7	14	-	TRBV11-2	TGTGCCAGCAGCTCAAGGACTAGCGGCTACGAGCAGTACTTC	CASSSRTSGYEQYF
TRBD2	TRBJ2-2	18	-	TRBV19	TGTGCCAGTAAGGGGGGAAGTCTGCGGGAGGTTCGCACAGGGGAGCTGTTTTTT	CASKGGSLREVRTGELFF
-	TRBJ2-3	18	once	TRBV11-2	TGTGCCAGCAGCTCTAGACCTATAGGACTACGCCACACAGATACGCAGTATTTT	CASSSRPIGLRHTDTQYF
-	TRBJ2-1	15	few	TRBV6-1	TGTGCCAGCAGCAAACAGGGAGAGTCCTACAATGAGCAGTTCTTC	CASSKQGESYNEQFF
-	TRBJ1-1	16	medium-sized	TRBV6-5	TGTGCCAGCAGTTACTCGGAAACGACTTTCCACACTGAAGCTTTCTTT	CASSYSETTFHTEAFF
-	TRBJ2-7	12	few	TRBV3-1	TGTGCCAGCAGCGGCGGTGGCTACGAGCAGTACTTC	CASSGGGYEQYF
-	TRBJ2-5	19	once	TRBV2	TGTGCCAGCAGTGTGAGATTGCTGCTTACAGGTGATGGTCAGGAGACCCAGTACTTC	CASSVRLLLTGDGQETQYF
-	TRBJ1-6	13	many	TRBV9	TGTGCCAGCAGCGTAGATGAAAATTCACCCCTCCACTTT	CASSVDENSPLHF
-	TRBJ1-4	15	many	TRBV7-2	TGTGCCAGCAGCACGGAGGCCACCACCAATGAAAAACTGTTTTTT	CASSTEATTNEKLFF
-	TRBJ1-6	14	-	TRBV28	TGTGCCAGCATCCCTCGGGGGAAAGGTTCACCCCTCCACTTT	CASIPRGKGSPLHF
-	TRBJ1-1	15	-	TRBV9	TGTGCCAGCAGCGTAGGCCCGGGGGCGGGCACTGAAGCTTTCTTT	CASSVGPGAGTEAFF
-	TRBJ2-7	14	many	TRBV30	TGTGCCTGGACTTTAGCGGATGGGATTTACGAGCAGTACTTC	CAWTLADGIYEQYF
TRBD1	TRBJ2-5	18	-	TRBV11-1	TGTGCCAGCAGCTTAGGTTGGGGAACAGGGGCCGGTGGGGAGACCCAGTACTTC	CASSLGWGTGAGGETQYF
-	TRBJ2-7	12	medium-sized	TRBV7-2	TGTGCCAGCAGCAACCTAGCGTGGGAGCAGTACTTC	CASSNLAWEQYF
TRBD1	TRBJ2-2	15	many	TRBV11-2	TGTGCCAGCAGCCCCGGGACAGGGGGCACCGGGGAGCTGTTTTTT	CASSPGTGGTGELFF
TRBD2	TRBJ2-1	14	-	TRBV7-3	TGTGCCAGCAGCCCCCGCGGGACTAGCAGCGAGCAGTTCTTC	CASSPRGTSSEQFF
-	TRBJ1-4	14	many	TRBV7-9	TGTGCCAGCAGCGTCGGCACAGGCTATGAAAAACTGTTTTTT	CASSVGTGYEKLFF
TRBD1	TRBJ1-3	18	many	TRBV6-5	TGTGCCAGCAGCCGCCTGTTAACAGGGGGGCCGTCTGGAAACACCATATATTTT	CASSRLLTGGPSGNTIYF
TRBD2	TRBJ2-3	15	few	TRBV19	TGTGCCAGTAGTAATATAGCGGGAAGCACAGATACGCAGTATTTT	CASSNIAGSTDTQYF
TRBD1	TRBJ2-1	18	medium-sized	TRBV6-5	TGTGCCAGCAGTTACAATCCTCCACGGACAGGGAAATACAATGAGCAGTTCTTC	CASSYNPPRTGKYNEQFF
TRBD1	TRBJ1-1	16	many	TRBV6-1	TGTGCCAGCAGTTTGCGGGACAGGGCAACGAGCACTGAAGCTTTCTTT	CASSLRDRATSTEAFF
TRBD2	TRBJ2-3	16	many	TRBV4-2	TGTGCCAGCAGCCAAGATTTCGGGAGGGGCACAGATACGCAGTATTTT	CASSQDFGRGTDTQYF
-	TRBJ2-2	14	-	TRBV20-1	TGCAGTGCTAGGGGGAGGCAAAGCACCGGGGAGCTGTTTTTT	CSARGRQSTGELFF
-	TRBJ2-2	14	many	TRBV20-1	TGCAGTGCTAGAGATTGGGGGGACACCGGGGAGCTGTTTTTT	CSARDWGDTGELFF
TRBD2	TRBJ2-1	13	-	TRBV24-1	TGTGCCGCCAGTGACTCTAGCGGGAGCGTTCAGTTCTTC	CAASDSSGSVQFF
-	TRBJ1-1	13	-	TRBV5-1	TGCGCCAGCAGCTTGACGGGGCACACTGAAGCTTTCTTT	CASSLTGHTEAFF
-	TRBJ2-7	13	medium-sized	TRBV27	TGTGCCAGCAGTTTAGGGCCTTCCTACGAGCAGTACTTC	CASSLGPSYEQYF
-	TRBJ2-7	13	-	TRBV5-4	TGTGCCAGCAGCCCTATGACAAGGCACGAGCAGTACTTC	CASSPMTRHEQYF
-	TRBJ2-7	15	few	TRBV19	TGTGCCAGTAGTCTTCAGGGAATAGGGCTCTACGAGCAGTACTTC	CASSLQGIGLYEQYF
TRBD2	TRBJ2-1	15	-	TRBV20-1	TGCAGTGCCCCCGGGACTAGCGGGAGATACGTTGAGCAGTTCTTC	CSAPGTSGRYVEQFF
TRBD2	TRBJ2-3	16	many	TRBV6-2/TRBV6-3	TGTGCCAGCACCACAGAAGGGAGGGGACGCACAGATACGCAGTATTTT	CASTTEGRGRTDTQYF
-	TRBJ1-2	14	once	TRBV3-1	TGTGCCAGCAGTAACAGGGATGGGGTCTATGGCTACACCTTC	CASSNRDGVYGYTF
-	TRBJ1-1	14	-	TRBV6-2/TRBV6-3	TGTGCCAGCAAACCCCTCCGGGACGGGGAGTTGGCTTTCTTT	CASKPLRDGELAFF
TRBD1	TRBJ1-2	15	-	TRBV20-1	TGCAGTGCTGACAATACGCAGGGGGCGGGGTATGGCTACACCTTC	CSADNTQGAGYGYTF